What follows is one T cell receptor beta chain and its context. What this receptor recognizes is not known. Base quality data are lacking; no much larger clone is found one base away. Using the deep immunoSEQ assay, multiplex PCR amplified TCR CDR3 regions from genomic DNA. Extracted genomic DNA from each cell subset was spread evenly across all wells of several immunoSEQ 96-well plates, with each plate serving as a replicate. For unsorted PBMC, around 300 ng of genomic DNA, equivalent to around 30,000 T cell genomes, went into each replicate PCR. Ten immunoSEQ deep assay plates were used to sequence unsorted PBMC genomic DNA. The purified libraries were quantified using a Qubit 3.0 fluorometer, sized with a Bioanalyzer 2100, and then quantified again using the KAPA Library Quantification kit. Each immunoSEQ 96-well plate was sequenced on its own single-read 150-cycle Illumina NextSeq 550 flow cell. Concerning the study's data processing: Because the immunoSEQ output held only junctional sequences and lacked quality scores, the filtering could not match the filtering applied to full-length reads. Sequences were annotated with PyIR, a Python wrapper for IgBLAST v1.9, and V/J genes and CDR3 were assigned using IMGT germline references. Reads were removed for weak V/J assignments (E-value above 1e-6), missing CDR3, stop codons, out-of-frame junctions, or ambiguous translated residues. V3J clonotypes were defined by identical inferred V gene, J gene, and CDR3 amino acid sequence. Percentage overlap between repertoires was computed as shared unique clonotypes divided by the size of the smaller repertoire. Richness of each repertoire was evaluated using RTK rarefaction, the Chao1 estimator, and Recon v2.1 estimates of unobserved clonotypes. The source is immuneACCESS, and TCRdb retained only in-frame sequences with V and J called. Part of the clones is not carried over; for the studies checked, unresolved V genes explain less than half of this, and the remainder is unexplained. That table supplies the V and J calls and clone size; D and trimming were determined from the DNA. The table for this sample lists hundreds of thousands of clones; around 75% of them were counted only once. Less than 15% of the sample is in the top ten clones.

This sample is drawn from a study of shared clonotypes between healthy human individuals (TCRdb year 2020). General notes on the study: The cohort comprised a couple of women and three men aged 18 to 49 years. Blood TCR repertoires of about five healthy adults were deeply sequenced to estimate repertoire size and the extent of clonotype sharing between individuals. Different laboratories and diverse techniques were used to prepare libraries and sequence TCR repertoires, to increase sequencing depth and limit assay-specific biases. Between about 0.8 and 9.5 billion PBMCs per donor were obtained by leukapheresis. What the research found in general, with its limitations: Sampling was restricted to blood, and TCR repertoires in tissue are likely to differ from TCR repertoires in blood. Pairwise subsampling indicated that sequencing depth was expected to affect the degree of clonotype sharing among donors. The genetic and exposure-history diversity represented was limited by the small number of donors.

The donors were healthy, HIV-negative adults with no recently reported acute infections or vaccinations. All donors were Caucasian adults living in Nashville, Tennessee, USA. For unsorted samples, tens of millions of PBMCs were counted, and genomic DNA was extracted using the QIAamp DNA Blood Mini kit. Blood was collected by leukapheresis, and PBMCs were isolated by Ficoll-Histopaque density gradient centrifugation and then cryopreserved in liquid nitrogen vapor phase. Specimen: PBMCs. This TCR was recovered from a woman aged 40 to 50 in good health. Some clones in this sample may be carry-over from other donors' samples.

The nucleotide sequence reads TGTGCCAGCAGCTTGAGTCTAGAACCCCAGACCAATGAGCAGTTCTTC. This translates into CASSLSLEPQTNEQFF. The receptor chain draws on TRBV7-9 and TRBJ2-1; no D gene call is confident. V loses 3 bases, J loses 6 bases, and the germline ends lie 18 bases apart. The CDR3 goes from the cysteine to the phenylalanine over 16 residues. The entry retains the CDR3 DNA only, 48 bases that are in frame from base 1. CDR1 and CDR2 were assigned from the germline V gene (reference sequence) as SEHNR and FQNEAQ.